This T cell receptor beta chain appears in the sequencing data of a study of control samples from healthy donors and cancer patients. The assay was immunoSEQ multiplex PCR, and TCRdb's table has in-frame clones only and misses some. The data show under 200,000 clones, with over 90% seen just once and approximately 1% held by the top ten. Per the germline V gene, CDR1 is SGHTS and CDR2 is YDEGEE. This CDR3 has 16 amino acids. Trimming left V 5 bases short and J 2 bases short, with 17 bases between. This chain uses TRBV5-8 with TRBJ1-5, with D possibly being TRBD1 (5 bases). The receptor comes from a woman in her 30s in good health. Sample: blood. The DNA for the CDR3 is TGTGCCAGCAGTTCCCGGGTTATAGGGGGCAATCAGCCCCAGCATTTT. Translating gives CASSSRVIGGNQPQHF.